This T cell receptor (beta chain) was identified in a study of metastatic and nonmetastatic thyroid tumors. The germline CDR1 and CDR2 sequences are SGHRS and YFSETQ. J was trimmed by 5 bases and V by 4 bases; bases with no gene match: 15. The CDR3 contains 17 residues. This clone was detected ten times or more. Not a single patient had been given any form of treatment at any point before undergoing thyroid surgery. TCRdb called clones again from the PCR reads with MiXCR. This table holds about 40,000 clones, roughly 14% found once. The V call is TRBV5-1, the J call TRBJ2-7; 10 nucleotides line up with TRBD2. The TCR originated in a female donor with papillary thyroid cancer or a benign thyroid nodule (not recorded which). Some clones in this sample may be carry-over from other donors' samples. The sequenced material came from blood. In nucleotides, the CDR3 is TGCGCCAGCAGCGTAGTGGGACCTAGCGGGAGACACCACGAGCAGTACTTC. Translation: CASSVVGPSGRHHEQYF.